This T cell receptor (beta chain) was captured in a study of blood T cell repertoires in COVID-19. About the study: Material from acute and convalescent COVID-19 was sourced from the United States, Italy and Spain.

The CDR3 has 16 amino acids. The germline CDR1 and CDR2 sequences are KGHSH and LQKENI. V was pared by 1 base and J by 5 bases, with 4 bases of the junction left unmatched. Cohort placement rested on clinical history that participants reported themselves. Assay: immunoSEQ multiplex PCR; the TCRdb copy retains only in-frame clones and omits some. The sample gives fewer than 250,000 clones, approximately 90% of which show up once; around 2.6% is in the top ten. The sample consisted of PBMCs or T cells enriched from blood (not recorded which). This receptor was taken from a woman aged 25 to 39 with acute COVID-19. The chain couples TRBV18 to TRBJ1-5; TRBD1 matches 11 bases. The CDR3 DNA reads as TGTGCCAGCTCACCACGCGGACAGGGGGCTCATCAGCCCCAGCATTTT. This translates into CASSPRGQGAHQPQHF.